The clone carrying this T cell receptor (beta chain) was recorded once. The sample comes from a study of blood T cell repertoires in COVID-19. On the study more broadly: Sources were T cells, B-cell-depleted T cells, or PBMCs; the material itself was cDNA or gDNA.

Data came from immunoSEQ multiplex PCR; TCRdb stores just in-frame clones and leaves some out. The data contain roughly 260,000 clones, about 80% of them singletons. Assignment of participants to cohorts was predicated upon participant-reported clinical history. CDR1 and CDR2 (germline): SGHDN, FVKESK. The CDR3 consists of 15 residues. Deletions cut 3 bases from V and 1 base from J, with 12 bases between. Sequencing input: PBMCs or T cells enriched from blood (not recorded which). This chain uses TRBV14 with TRBJ1-2; D not certain. The sequence was obtained from a woman aged 40 to 49 who had been exposed to COVID-19. The CDR3 region has the DNA TGTGCCAGCAGCCAGACGGGAGACTATAACTATGGCTACACCTTC. Translating it yields CASSQTGDYNYGYTF.